This TCR beta chain emerged from a study of blood T cell repertoires in COVID-19. Study summary: Nucleic acid was either cDNA or gDNA, and it came from T cells, B-cell-depleted T cells, or PBMCs.

This table comes from immunoSEQ multiplex PCR, and its TCRdb copy is limited to in-frame clones, with some not included. The sample lists approximately 180,000 clones; 70% to 85% were seen once. Germline V gives CDR1 MGHRA, CDR2 YSYEKL. This CDR3 comprises 16 residues. The V and J ends lost 2 bases and 2 bases respectively, with 13 bases between them. This clone has just a few counts. The source is a man in his fifties who had recovered from COVID-19. The rearrangement links TRBV4-1 to TRBJ1-5; possible D gene TRBD1, 6 bases. Sequencing input: PBMCs or T cells enriched from blood (not recorded which). CDR3 DNA sequence: TGCGCCAGCAGCCAACCGACCGAGGGGGGCAATCAGCCCCAGCATTTT. It codes for CASSQPTEGGNQPQHF.